This TCR beta chain emerged from a study of blood T cell repertoires in COVID-19. The overall study: COVID-19 samples, acute and convalescent, were from the United States, Italy and Spain. PBMCs, B-cell-depleted T cells, or T cells provided the cDNA or gDNA that made up the material.

From germline, CDR1 is SNHLY and CDR2 FYNNEI. Trimming at V came to 5 bases and at J to 6 bases, leaving 0 bases not matched to a gene. This CDR3 is 12 amino acids long. Authors' analysis steps: Nucleated cell counts were estimated from reference gene primer amplification. Some clones are missing from TCRdb's copy, which holds only in-frame ones; the method was immunoSEQ multiplex PCR. The DNA gave D and trimming, while V, J and clone size come from that table. Of 97,000 or so clones listed, almost 80% are singletons. The sequenced sample consisted of peripheral blood. V and J are TRBV2 and TRBJ1-5; 8 bases line up with TRBD1. The receptor comes from a man aged 60 to 69 with active or convalescent COVID-19. As DNA, the CDR3 is TGTGCCAGCAGTCAGGGGGCTCAGCCCCAGCATTTT. It encodes CASSQGAQPQHF.